This TCR beta chain derives from a study of blood T cell repertoires in COVID-19. About the research overall: T cells, B-cell-depleted T cells, or PBMCs provided the cDNA or gDNA that served as material.

TCRdb's copy holds only in-frame clones and misses some; the assay was immunoSEQ multiplex PCR. Of some 200,000 clones listed, about four fifths are singletons. CDR3 length equals 15 residues. Germline V lookup: CDR1 MGHRA, CDR2 YSYEKL. Trimming took 5 bases from V and 5 from J, leaving 15 bases between them. The receptor was isolated from a woman older than 75 with acute or convalescent COVID-19. V and J are TRBV4-1 and TRBJ1-4; D perhaps matches TRBD1 (6 bases). Sequenced: peripheral blood. DNA for the CDR3: TGCGCCAGCAGCGAATCAGGACAGATGAATGAAAAACTGTTTTTT. Its protein is CASSESGQMNEKLFF.